This TCR beta chain came from a study of blood T cell repertoires in COVID-19. Looking at the study overall: The origin of the acute and convalescent COVID-19 samples was the United States, Italy and Spain. T cells, B-cell-depleted T cells, or PBMCs provided the cDNA or gDNA that served as material.

The trim removed 8 bases at V and 1 base at J, leaving 16 bases unmatched. The CDR3 length is 18 residues. Germline CDR1 LNHDA, CDR2 SQIVND (reference sequence). Source study methods: Counts of nucleated cells, estimated from reference gene primer amplification, were obtained. Assay: immunoSEQ multiplex PCR; the TCRdb copy retains only in-frame clones and omits some. D and trimming were read from the DNA, whereas the V and J calls and clone size are those reported in that table. Here the sample spans 150,000 to 200,000 clones, 84% being singletons. Sequenced: peripheral blood. The source of this sequence is a young man with active or convalescent COVID-19. The genes are TRBV19 and TRBJ1-2; 10 bases line up with TRBD1. CDR3 sequence reads: CASGKRDRGARSNYGYTF. For the CDR3, the DNA is TGTGCCAGTGGAAAGCGGGACAGGGGCGCCCGAAGTAACTATGGCTACACCTTC.